This TCR beta chain derives from a study of blood T cell repertoires in COVID-19. As originally analysed: Scientists estimated how many nucleated cells there were by amplifying reference gene primers. Assay used: immunoSEQ multiplex PCR; TCRdb lists only in-frame clones, some missing. V and J calls and clone size are given by that table; D and trimming were obtained from the DNA. The repertoire holds over 75,000 clones, roughly four fifths seen once, with 1.2% in the top ten. The V end lost 6 bases, the J end lost 0 bases, and 7 bases lay between the germline ends. CDR3 length equals 13 residues. The germline V gene has CDR1 MNHNS and CDR2 SASEGT.

The rearrangement uses TRBV6-1 and TRBJ2-3, with no clear D. Sequencing input: peripheral blood. This sequence originates from a woman older than 75 with acute or convalescent COVID-19. DNA for the CDR3: TGTGCCAGCAGGCAACTAAGCACAGATACGCAGTATTTT. Residues: CASRQLSTDTQYF.